This TCR beta chain was sequenced for a study of metastatic and nonmetastatic thyroid tumors. About the study: Where malignant and benign thyroid patients were concerned, repertoires were compared across blood and tumor or nodule tissue.

Study observations and caveats: Relative to benign nodules, malignant thyroid tumors were reportedly characterized by significantly elevated TCR beta diversity in blood and tumor.

None of the patients had undergone any treatment ahead of thyroid surgery. The CDR3 loop spans 17 amino acids. V was shortened by 2 bases and J by 1 base, with 15 bases between the two germline ends. Germline CDR1 LGHNA, CDR2 YSLEER. Original analysis: CDR3 differences across clinicopathological groups were used to build a distant-metastasis classifier for papillary thyroid cancer. TCRdb recomputed clones from the PCR reads via MiXCR. These V and J calls rely on TCRdb rather than the paper's analysis. This table holds more than 20,000 clones, around 13% found once. This clone was seen repeatedly, ten times or more. Its antigen is not identified.

This receptor was taken from a female donor with papillary thyroid cancer or a benign thyroid nodule (not recorded which). Some clones in this sample may be carry-over from other donors' samples. This chain connects TRBV4-3 to TRBJ2-4; D possibly matches TRBD1 or TRBD2 (5 bases each). The sequencing sample was made of blood. The CDR3, as DNA: TGCGCCAGCAGCCAAAGAAAGGGATGGGGGGCCAAAAACATTCAGTACTTC. It translates to CASSQRKGWGAKNIQYF.